Shown below are 19 T cell receptor beta chains from a single sample sequenced in a study of blood T cells in healthy people across ages. The second PCR ran roughly 6 to 11 cycles with a sample-barcoded 5' primer and J-beta primers. TCRdb ran MiXCR on the 5' RACE reads and lists one entry per CDR3 protein. The sample comprises some 750,000 distinct CDR3 sequences, roughly 20% of which are singletons, and under 25% rests with the top ten. The specimen was blood. These receptors were obtained from a man aged 70-80 years in good health.

This chain joins TRBV14 and TRBJ2-3; 8 nucleotides agree with TRBD2. V lost 2 bases, J lost 6 bases, and 10 bases stayed unmatched. The CDR3 is 16 residues long. CDR1 and CDR2 (germline): SGHDN, FVKESK. CDR3 bases: TGTGCCAGCAGCCAAAAAGCGGGAGTCCCAGGGGATACGCAGTATTTT. The encoded protein is CASSQKAGVPGDTQYF.

This clonotype was picked up a small number of times. V usage is TRBV6-6 and J usage is TRBJ2-7, with D possibly being TRBD1 or TRBD2 (7 bases each). This CDR3 spans 15 amino acids. Between the trimmed V and J ends, which lost 3 bases and 0 bases, there was a span of 12 bases. Germline CDR1 MNHNY, CDR2 SVGAGI (reference sequence). Here the CDR3 reads CASSYRGDSSYEQYV. The CDR3 nucleotides are TGTGCCAGCAGTTATCGGGGGGACAGCTCCTACGAGCAGTACGTC.

The V and J genes are TRBV27 and TRBJ1-6; perhaps TRBD1 as D (6 bases). Germline CDR1 is MNHEY and CDR2 is SMNVEV (reference sequence). The CDR3 sequence is 14 residues long. V was pared by 3 bases and J by 7 bases, with 10 bases between. The CDR3 loop reads CASSFGGANSPLHF. DNA for the CDR3: TGTGCCAGCAGTTTTGGGGGCGCGAATTCACCCCTCCACTTT.

Many counts were recorded for this clonotype. The chain has TRBV20-1 and TRBJ2-3, with a possible D match to TRBD1 (5 bases). Germline-derived CDR1 and CDR2 are DFQATT and SNEGSKA (reference sequence). CDR3 length: 16 amino acids. Trimming pared 0 bases from V and 4 bases from J, leaving 17 bases between. The DNA for the CDR3 is TGCAGTGCTAGAGATCAGGGCACCTTTGGCGCAGATACGCAGTATTTT. Its protein product is CSARDQGTFGADTQYF.

The rearrangement joins TRBV6-6 to TRBJ2-1; TRBD1 matches 8 bases. J was trimmed by 10 bases and V by 4 bases; bases with no gene match: 6. Germline V gives CDR1 MNHNY, CDR2 SVGAGI (reference sequence). The CDR3 runs to 13 residues. For the CDR3, the DNA is TGTGCCAGCAGTTCAGGACAGGGCAGAGAGCAGTTCTTC. Amino acid sequence: CASSSGQGREQFF.

This clonotype came up many times. The chain uses TRBV7-9 and TRBJ1-2; 8 nucleotides match TRBD1. Trimming at V came to 4 bases and at J to 6 bases, leaving 10 bases not matched to a gene. This CDR3 has 15 residues. Germline V lookup: CDR1 SEHNR, CDR2 FQNEAQ (reference sequence). This CDR3 reads CASSSRTGNLDGYTF. As DNA, the CDR3 is TGTGCCAGCAGCTCGCGGACAGGGAATTTGGATGGCTACACCTTC.

The table lists this clonotype with a few counts. Relative to the germline gene, one junction end is altered; a read error may explain this. The chain uses TRBV18 and TRBJ2-1, with TRBD2 matching 8 bases. CDR1 is KGHSH, CDR2 LQKENI, per germline. The CDR3 consists of 15 residues. The CDR3 reads CASSERTSSSNEQFF. Written as DNA, the CDR3 is TGTGCCAGCTCAGAAAGGACTAGCTCCTCCAATGAGCAGTTCTTC.

J is TRBJ2-1 and V is TRBV24-1; D unresolved. V dropped 3 bases and J dropped 4 bases, with 6 bases sitting between them. CDR1 KGHDR and CDR2 SFDVKD come from the germline V gene. This CDR3 contains 13 residues. CDR3 protein: CATSDPEYNEQFF. In DNA form, the CDR3 reads TGTGCCACCAGTGATCCAGAATACAATGAGCAGTTCTTC.

This clonotype was seen a few times. The chain carries TRBV20-1 and TRBJ1-3; TRBD1 agrees at 8 bases. Per germline, CDR1 DFQATT and CDR2 SNEGSKA (reference sequence). With V trimmed by 6 bases and J by 4 bases, 8 bases remained unmatched. There are 14 residues in the CDR3. The CDR3: CSAPYRGIGNTIYF. CDR3 DNA: TGCAGTGCCCCGTACAGGGGGATAGGAAACACCATATATTTT.

The genes are TRBV15 and TRBJ1-4; D is unresolved. CDR3 length: 16 amino acids. The germline CDR1 and CDR2 sequences are LNHNV and YYDKDF (reference sequence). V was clipped by 5 bases and J by 8 bases, with 21 bases between them. The CDR3 region is CATSPYPFGVQEKLFF. The CDR3 DNA is TGTGCCACCAGCCCTTATCCTTTCGGGGTCCAGGAAAAACTGTTTTTT. The full variable domain, with the rest looked up from reference TRBV15 and TRBJ1-4, is DAMVIQNPRYQVTQFGKPVTLSCSQTLNHNVMYWYQQKSSQAPKLLFHYYDKDFNNEADTPDNFQSRRPNTSFCFLDIRSPGLGDTAMYLCATSPYPFGVQEKLFFGSGTQLSVL.

Concerning this clonotype: One end of the junction does not line up with germline, which may come from a read error. The chain has TRBV7-8 and TRBJ2-1; tentatively, D is TRBD2 (6 bases). Germline CDR1 is SGHVS and CDR2 is FQNEAQ. The CDR3 spans 15 residues. This CDR3 reads CTSSLALTSYNEQFF. In DNA form, the CDR3 reads TGTACCAGCAGCTTAGCACTGACTAGTTACAATGAGCAGTTCTTC.

J is TRBJ2-5 and V is TRBV5-1, with 9 bases identical to TRBD2. The J call could be wrong; TRBJ2-1 is a better fit for the DNA end. This CDR3 spans 13 amino acids. Per the germline V gene, CDR1 is SGHRS and CDR2 is YFSETQ. As DNA, the CDR3 is TGCGCCAGCAGGGCTAGCGGGACCAATGAGCAGTTCTTC. This codes for CASRASGTNEQFF.

The chain has TRBV7-2 and TRBJ2-3; a possible D gene is TRBD2 (5 bases). Trimming cost V 1 base and J 3 bases, with 14 bases left between them. The V gene's germline CDR1 is SGHTA and CDR2 FQGNSA. The CDR3 runs 16 residues. The CDR3 bases are TGTGCCAGCAGCTTAGGAGGGTACATTGGTACAGATACGCAGTATTTT. This encodes CASSLGGYIGTDTQYF.

This clonotype was found a few times. The chain uses TRBV10-3 and TRBJ2-3; weak D call: TRBD2 (6 bases). V was shortened by 0 bases and J by 4 bases, with 17 bases between the two germline ends. This CDR3 has 17 residues. Germline assignment: CDR1 ENHRY and CDR2 SYGVKD. The CDR3: CAISESDGGGFPDTQYF. The CDR3 DNA is TGTGCCATCAGTGAGTCGGACGGTGGAGGGTTCCCAGATACGCAGTATTTT.

This chain uses TRBV6-1 with TRBJ2-4, with D possibly matching TRBD1 (5 bases). The CDR3 is made up of 11 amino acids. Trimming took off 8 bases at V and 7 bases at J, with 9 bases between the two ends. CDR1 and CDR2 from the germline V gene are MNHNS and SASEGT. CDR3 residues: CASLQGNIQYF. As DNA, the CDR3 is TGTGCCAGCCTTCAGGGTAACATTCAGTACTTC.

For the CDR3, the DNA is TGTGCCAGCAGTTACCAGGTCGGGGCCAAAAACATTCAGTACTTC. Protein product: CASSYQVGAKNIQYF. The chain employs TRBV6-6 and TRBJ2-4; D remains ambiguous. CDR1 MNHNY and CDR2 SVGAGI come from the germline V gene (reference sequence). This CDR3 contains 15 residues. Trimming cost V 2 bases and J 1 base, with 9 bases left between them.

V is TRBV29-1 and J is TRBJ2-3; a possible D gene is TRBD2 (6 bases). Germline V gives CDR1 SQVTM, CDR2 ANQGSEA. The V end lost 1 base, the J end lost 3 bases, and 11 bases lay between the germline ends. CDR3 length equals 14 residues. The CDR3 bases are TGCAGCGTTGAAGTCGGGAGAAGGACAGATACGCAGTATTTT. Its translation: CSVEVGRRTDTQYF.

The chain links TRBV5-1 to TRBJ1-2; 10 nucleotides line up with TRBD1. Trimming removed 4 bases from V and 2 bases from J; junction bases left unmatched: 5. Germline V lookup: CDR1 SGHRS, CDR2 YFSETQ. The CDR3 consists of 15 residues. DNA for the CDR3: TGCGCCAGCAGCACAACGGGACAGGGGAACTATGGCTACACCTTC. Residues: CASSTTGQGNYGYTF.

This chain uses TRBV19 with TRBJ1-1; possibly TRBD1 for D (5 bases). This CDR3 is built from 14 residues. CDR1 LNHDA and CDR2 SQIVND come from the germline V gene (reference sequence). The V end lost 4 bases, the J end lost 4 bases, and 13 bases lay between the germline ends. CDR3 region: CASSKSQGLTEAFF. The CDR3 DNA reads TGTGCCAGTAGTAAGTCTCAGGGACTCACTGAAGCTTTCTTT. The full variable domain, its missing parts supplied by reference TRBV19 and TRBJ1-1, is DGGITQSPKYLFRKEGQNVTLSCEQNLNHDAMYWYRQDPGQGLRLIYYSQIVNDFQKGDIAEGYSVSREKKESFPLTVTSAQKNPTAFYLCASSKSQGLTEAFFGQGTRLTVV.